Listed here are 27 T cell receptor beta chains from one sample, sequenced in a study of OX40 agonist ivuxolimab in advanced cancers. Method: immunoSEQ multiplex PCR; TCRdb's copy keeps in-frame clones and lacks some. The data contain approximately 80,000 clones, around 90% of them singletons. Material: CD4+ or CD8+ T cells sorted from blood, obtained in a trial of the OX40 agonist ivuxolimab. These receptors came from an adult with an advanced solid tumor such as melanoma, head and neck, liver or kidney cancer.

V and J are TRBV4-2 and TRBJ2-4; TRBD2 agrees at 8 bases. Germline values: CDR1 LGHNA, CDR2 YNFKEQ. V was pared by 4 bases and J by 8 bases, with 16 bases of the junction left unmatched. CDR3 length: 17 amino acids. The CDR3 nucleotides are TGTGCCAGCAGCCTGACCCCGGGAGGGCCCATTAACGACATTCAGTACTTC. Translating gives CASSLTPGGPINDIQYF.

CDR3 sequence (DNA): TGTGCCAGCAGGGGTGGACAGGGACTGTCACCCCTCCACTTT. Amino acids: CASRGGQGLSPLHF. The J gene is TRBJ1-6, the V gene TRBV6-5; 8 bases are shared with TRBD1. The germline gives CDR1 MNHEY, CDR2 SVGAGI. The V segment lost 6 bases and the J segment 10 bases; nucleotides outside the gene matches: 8. The length of the CDR3 is 14 residues.

CDR3 DNA sequence: TGCGCCAGCAGCCAATTGGTTGGAGGGGCCAACGTCCTGACTTTC. It yields the protein CASSQLVGGANVLTF. The chain is built from TRBV4-3 and TRBJ2-6; no reliable D call. Germline CDR1 LGHNA, CDR2 YSLEER. This CDR3 region has 15 residues. The V end was cut by 2 bases, the J end by 4 bases, with 9 bases between.

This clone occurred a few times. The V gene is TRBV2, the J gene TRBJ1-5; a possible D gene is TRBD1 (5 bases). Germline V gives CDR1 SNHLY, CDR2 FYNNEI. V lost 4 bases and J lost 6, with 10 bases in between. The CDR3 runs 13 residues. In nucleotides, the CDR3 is TGTGCCAGCAGTGGTTGGGGACGTCAGCCCCAGCATTTT. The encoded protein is CASSGWGRQPQHF.

For the CDR3, the DNA is TGTGCCAGCATTGGTAATGAGCAGTTCTTC. It specifies CASIGNEQFF. The genes are TRBV2 and TRBJ2-1; D call uncertain. V was trimmed by 7 bases and J by 7 bases, leaving 5 bases between them. There are 10 residues in the CDR3. Looked up from germline, CDR1 is SNHLY and CDR2 is FYNNEI.

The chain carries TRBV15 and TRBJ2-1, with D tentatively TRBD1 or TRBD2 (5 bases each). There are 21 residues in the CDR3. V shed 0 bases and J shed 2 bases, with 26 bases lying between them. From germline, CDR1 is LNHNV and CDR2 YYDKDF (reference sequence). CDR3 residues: CATSRDLDLVWDQQPYNEQFF. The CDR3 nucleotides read TGTGCCACCAGCAGAGACCTAGATCTAGTGTGGGACCAACAACCCTACAATGAGCAGTTCTTC.

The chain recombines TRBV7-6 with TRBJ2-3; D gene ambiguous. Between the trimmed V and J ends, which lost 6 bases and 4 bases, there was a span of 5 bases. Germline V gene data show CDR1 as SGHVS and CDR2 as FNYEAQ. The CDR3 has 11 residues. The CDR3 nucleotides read TGTGCCAGCAGTGAAGCAGATACGCAGTATTTT. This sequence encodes CASSEADTQYF. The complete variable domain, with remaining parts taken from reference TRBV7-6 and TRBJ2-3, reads GAGVSQSPRYKVTKRGQDVALRCDPISGHVSLYWYRQALGQGPEFLTYFNYEAQQDKSGLPNDRFSAERPEGSISTLTIQRTEQRDSAMYRCASSEADTQYFGPGTRLTVL.

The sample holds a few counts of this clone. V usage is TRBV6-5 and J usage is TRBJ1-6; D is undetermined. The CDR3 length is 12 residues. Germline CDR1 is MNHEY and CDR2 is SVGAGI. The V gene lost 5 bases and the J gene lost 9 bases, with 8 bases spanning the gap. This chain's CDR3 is CASSLDLSPLHF. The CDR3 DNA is TGTGCCAGCAGTCTGGACCTTTCACCCCTCCACTTT.

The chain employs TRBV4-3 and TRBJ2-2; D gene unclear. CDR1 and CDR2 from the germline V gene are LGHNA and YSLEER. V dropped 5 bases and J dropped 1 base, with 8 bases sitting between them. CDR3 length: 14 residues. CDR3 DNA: TGCGCCAGCAGCAATGGCCGGAACACCGGGGAGCTGTTTTTT. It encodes CASSNGRNTGELFF.

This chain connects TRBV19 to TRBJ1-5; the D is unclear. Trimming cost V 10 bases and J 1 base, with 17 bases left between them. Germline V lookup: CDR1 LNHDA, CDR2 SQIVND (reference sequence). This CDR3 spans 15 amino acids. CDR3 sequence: CATTRAPASNQPQHF. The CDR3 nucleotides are TGTGCCACTACCCGCGCGCCGGCGAGCAATCAGCCCCAGCATTTT.

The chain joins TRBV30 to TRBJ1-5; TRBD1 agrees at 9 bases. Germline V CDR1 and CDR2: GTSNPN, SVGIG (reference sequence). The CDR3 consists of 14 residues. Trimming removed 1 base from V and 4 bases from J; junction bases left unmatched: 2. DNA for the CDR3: TGTGCCTGGAGTGACAGGGGGCAGAATCAGCCCCAGCATTTT. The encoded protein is CAWSDRGQNQPQHF.

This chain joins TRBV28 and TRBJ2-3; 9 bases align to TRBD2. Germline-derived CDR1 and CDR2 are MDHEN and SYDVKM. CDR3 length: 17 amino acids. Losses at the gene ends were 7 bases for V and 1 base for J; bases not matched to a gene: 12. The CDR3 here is CASKGLAGPKGTDTQYF. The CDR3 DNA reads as TGTGCCAGCAAAGGGCTAGCGGGGCCGAAAGGCACAGATACGCAGTATTTT.

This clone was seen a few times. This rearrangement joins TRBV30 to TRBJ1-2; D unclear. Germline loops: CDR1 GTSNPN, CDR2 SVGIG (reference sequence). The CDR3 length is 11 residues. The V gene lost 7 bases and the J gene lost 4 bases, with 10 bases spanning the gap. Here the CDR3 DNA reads TGTGCCTACGGCCTAATCTATGGCTACACCTTC. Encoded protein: CAYGLIYGYTF.

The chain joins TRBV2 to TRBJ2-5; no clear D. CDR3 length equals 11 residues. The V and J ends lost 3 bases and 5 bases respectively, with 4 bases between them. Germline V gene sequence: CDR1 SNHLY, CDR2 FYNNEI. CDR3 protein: CASSELETQYF. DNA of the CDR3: TGTGCCAGCAGTGAGTTGGAGACCCAGTACTTC.

Written as DNA, the CDR3 is TGTGCCAGCAGCGTAGCCGAACTAGCGGGAGGGACAGATACGCAGTATTTT. This translates into CASSVAELAGGTDTQYF. The chain uses TRBV9 and TRBJ2-3, with 13 positions matching TRBD2. The CDR3 length is 17 residues. V was clipped by 0 bases and J by 3 bases; unmatched bases: 4. CDR1 is SGDLS, CDR2 YYNGEE, per germline.

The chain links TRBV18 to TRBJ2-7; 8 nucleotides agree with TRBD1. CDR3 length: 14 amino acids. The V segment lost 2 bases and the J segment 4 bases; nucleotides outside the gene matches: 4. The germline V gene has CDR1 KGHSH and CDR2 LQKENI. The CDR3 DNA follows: TGTGCCAGCTCACCAGGGACAGGCCTTTACGAGCAGTACTTC. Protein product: CASSPGTGLYEQYF. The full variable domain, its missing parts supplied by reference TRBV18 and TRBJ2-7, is NAGVMQNPRHLVRRRGQEARLRCSPMKGHSHVYWYRQLPEEGLKFMVYLQKENIIDESGMPKERFSAEFPKEGPSILRIQQVVRGDSAAYFCASSPGTGLYEQYFGPGTRLTVT.

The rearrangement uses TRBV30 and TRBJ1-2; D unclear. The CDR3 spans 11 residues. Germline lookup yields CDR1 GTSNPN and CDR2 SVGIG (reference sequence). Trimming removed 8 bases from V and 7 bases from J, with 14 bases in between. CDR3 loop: CAHHVRFGYTF. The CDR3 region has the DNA TGTGCCCACCACGTCCGGTTTGGCTACACCTTC.

The CDR3 DNA sequence: TGTGCCAGCAGTTCACTACTAGCGGGAGTACCAGATACGCAGTATTTT. Translating it yields CASSSLLAGVPDTQYF. The chain couples TRBV28 to TRBJ2-3; 11 nucleotides line up with TRBD2. CDR1 and CDR2 (germline): MDHEN, SYDVKM. The CDR3 runs to 16 residues. Trimming cost V 4 bases and J 4 bases; bases outside gene matches: 7.

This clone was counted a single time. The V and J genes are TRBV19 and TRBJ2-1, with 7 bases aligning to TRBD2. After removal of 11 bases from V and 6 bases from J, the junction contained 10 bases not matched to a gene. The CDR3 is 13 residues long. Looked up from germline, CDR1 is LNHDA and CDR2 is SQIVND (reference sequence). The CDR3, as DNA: TGTGCCCTGGGGAACTGGGAGGGCAATGAGCAGTTCTTC. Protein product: CALGNWEGNEQFF.

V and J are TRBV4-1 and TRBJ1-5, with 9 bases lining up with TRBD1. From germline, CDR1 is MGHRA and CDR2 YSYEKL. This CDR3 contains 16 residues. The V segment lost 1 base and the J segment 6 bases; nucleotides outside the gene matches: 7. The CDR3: CASSQVQGASGQPQHF. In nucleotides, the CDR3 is TGCGCCAGCAGCCAAGTACAGGGGGCGTCGGGTCAGCCCCAGCATTTT.

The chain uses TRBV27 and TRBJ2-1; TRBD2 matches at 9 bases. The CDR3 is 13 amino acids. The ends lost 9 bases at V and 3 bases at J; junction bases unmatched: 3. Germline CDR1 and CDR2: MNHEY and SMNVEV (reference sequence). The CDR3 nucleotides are TGTGCCAGTTTAGCGGGGGACTACAATGAGCAGTTCTTC. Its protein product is CASLAGDYNEQFF.

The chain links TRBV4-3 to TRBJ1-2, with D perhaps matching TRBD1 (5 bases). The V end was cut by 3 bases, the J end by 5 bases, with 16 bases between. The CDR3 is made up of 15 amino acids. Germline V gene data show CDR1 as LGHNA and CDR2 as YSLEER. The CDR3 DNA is TGCGCCAGCAGCCATTACGGGGGTCTCGATTATGGCTACACCTTC. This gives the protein CASSHYGGLDYGYTF.

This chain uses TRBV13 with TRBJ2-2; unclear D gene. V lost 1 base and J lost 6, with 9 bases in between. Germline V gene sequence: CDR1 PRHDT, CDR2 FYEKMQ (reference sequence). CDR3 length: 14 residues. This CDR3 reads CASSLAVEAGELFF. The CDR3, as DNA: TGTGCCAGCAGCTTAGCCGTGGAAGCCGGGGAGCTGTTTTTT.

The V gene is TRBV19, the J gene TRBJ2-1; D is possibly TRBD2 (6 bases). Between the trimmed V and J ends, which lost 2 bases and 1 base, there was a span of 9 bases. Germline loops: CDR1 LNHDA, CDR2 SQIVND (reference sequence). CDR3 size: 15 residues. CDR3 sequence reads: CASSISGGSYNEQFF. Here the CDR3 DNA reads TGTGCCAGTAGTATATCTGGGGGGTCCTACAATGAGCAGTTCTTC.

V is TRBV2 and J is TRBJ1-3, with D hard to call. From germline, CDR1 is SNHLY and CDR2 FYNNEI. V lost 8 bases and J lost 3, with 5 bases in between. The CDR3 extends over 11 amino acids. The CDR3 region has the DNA TGTGCCAGCGACGGTGGAAACACCATATATTTT. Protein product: CASDGGNTIYF.

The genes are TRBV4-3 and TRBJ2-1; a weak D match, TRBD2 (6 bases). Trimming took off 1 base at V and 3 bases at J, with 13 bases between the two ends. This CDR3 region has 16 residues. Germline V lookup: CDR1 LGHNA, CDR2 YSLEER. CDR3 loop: CASSQGAASDYNEQFF. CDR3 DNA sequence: TGCGCCAGCAGCCAAGGCGCGGCTAGCGACTACAATGAGCAGTTCTTC.

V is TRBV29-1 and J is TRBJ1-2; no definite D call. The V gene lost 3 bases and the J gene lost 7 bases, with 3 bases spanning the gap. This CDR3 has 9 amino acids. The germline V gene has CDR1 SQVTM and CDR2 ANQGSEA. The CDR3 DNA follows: TGCAGCGTTGATGTTGGCTACACCTTC. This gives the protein CSVDVGYTF.